The clone carrying this TCR beta chain was seen only a few times. The antigen is undetermined. The data stem from a study of shared clonotypes between healthy human individuals. Findings and caveats of the study: Only blood was sampled, and tissue TCR repertoires likely differ from blood ones. With few donors, the genetic and exposure-history diversity represented was limited.

The V gene end was trimmed by 0 bases and the J gene end by 4 bases; junction bases not matched to a gene: 6. The CDR3 extends over 16 amino acids. Germline V gives CDR1 SGDLS, CDR2 YYNGEE. Sequencing used immunoSEQ multiplex PCR; TCRdb keeps in-frame clones, though not all of them. This sample has approximately 480,000 clones, with about 79% found just once. Sequencing was carried out using PBMCs. The receptor was isolated from a woman in her thirties or forties in good health. Some clones in this sample may be carry-over from other donors' samples. This sequence joins TRBV9 and TRBJ2-3; 9 bases agree with TRBD2. The CDR3 bases are TGTGCCAGCAGCGTAGTAATAGCGGGAGTCTCAGATACGCAGTATTTT. Amino acids: CASSVVIAGVSDTQYF.